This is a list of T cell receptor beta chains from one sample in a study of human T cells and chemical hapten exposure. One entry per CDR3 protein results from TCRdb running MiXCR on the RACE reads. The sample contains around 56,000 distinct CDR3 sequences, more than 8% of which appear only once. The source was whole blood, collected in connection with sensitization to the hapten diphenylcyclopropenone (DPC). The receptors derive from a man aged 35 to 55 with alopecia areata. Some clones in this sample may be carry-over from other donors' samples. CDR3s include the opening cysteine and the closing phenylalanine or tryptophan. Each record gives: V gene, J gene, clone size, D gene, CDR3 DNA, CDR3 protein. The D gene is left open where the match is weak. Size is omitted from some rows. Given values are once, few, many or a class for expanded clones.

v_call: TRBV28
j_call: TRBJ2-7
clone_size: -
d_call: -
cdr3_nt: TGTGCCAGCAGGGGATCCTCAATCTACGAGCAGTACTTC
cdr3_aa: CASRGSSIYEQYF

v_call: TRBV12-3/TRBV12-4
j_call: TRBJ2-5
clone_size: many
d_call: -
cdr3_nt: TGTGCCAGCAGTTTAGGGGCTGGGGAAGAGACCCAGTACTTC
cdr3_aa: CASSLGAGEETQYF

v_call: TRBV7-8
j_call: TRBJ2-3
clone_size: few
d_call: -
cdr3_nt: TGTGCCAGCAGCTTACGTGTGGGGGCGTCGGGAGATACGCAGTATTTT
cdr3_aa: CASSLRVGASGDTQYF

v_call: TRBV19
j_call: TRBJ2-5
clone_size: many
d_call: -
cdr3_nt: TGTGCCAGCCAAGACGGGTGGGGACAAGAGACCCAGTACTTC
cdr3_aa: CASQDGWGQETQYF

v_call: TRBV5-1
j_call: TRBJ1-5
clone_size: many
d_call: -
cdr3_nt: TGCGCCAGCAGCTTAGGGAGCAATCAGCCCCAGCATTTT
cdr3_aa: CASSLGSNQPQHF

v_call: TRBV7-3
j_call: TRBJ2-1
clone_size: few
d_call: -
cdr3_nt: TGTGCCAGCAGCTTATGGGGCGGGGACACCTACAATGAGCAGTTCTTC
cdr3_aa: CASSLWGGDTYNEQFF

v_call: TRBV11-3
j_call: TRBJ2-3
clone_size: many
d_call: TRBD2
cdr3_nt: TGTGCCAGCAGTCGTACTAGCGGGAGGAGCACAGATACGCAGTATTTT
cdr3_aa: CASSRTSGRSTDTQYF

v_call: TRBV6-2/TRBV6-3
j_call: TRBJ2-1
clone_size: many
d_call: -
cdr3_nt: TGTGCCAGCACCCGAAGGGAACACCCCGGGAATGAGCAGTTCTTC
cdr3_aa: CASTRREHPGNEQFF

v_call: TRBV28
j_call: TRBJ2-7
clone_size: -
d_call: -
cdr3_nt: TGTGCCAGCAGCTGGGGCCAGGGGGGTAACGAGCAGTACTTC
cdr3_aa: CASSWGQGGNEQYF

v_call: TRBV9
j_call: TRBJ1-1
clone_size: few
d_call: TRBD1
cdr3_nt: TGTGCCAGCAGCCCGACAGGGTTGGGCCCTGAAGCTTTCTTT
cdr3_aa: CASSPTGLGPEAFF

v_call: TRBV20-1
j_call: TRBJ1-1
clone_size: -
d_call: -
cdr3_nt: TGCAGTGCTAGAGATAGAAGGCGGTCGAACACTGAAGCTTTCTTT
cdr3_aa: CSARDRRRSNTEAFF